This TCR beta chain was sequenced for a study of cytomegalovirus exposure and HLA in healthy donors. CDR3 length equals 15 residues. Germline assignment: CDR1 LGHNA and CDR2 YSLEER. Unmatched junction bases numbered 5, after V lost 4 bases and J lost 4 bases. Overall study findings and caveats: In an earlier analysis, about 87% or about 30%: the productive usage of most TCR beta V segments.

PCR employed 60 Vbeta and 13 Jbeta primers. The method was immunoSEQ multiplex PCR; TCRdb's version includes in-frame clones alone and lacks a portion of them. This sample has around 98,000 clones, with roughly 73% found just once. In the case of this clone: Its antigen is unidentified.

Material: PBMCs. The V call is TRBV4-3, the J call TRBJ2-5; TRBD1 matches 11 bases. The TCR sequence derives from a middle-aged woman in good health and CMV-seronegative. This CDR3 reads CASSPGTGGGETQYF. CDR3 coding DNA: TGCGCCAGCAGCCCTGGGACAGGGGGAGGAGAGACCCAGTACTTC.